The next 15 T cell receptor beta chains were all read from a single sample in a study of control samples from healthy donors and cancer patients. This table comes from immunoSEQ multiplex PCR, and its TCRdb copy is limited to in-frame clones, with some not included. This sample has 140,000 or so clones, with more than 85% found just once. Sequenced material: blood. The receptors derive from a man aged 30-40 years in good health.

J is TRBJ1-2 and V is TRBV18; tentative D call: TRBD1 (5 bases). Per the germline V gene, CDR1 is KGHSH and CDR2 is LQKENI. The CDR3 runs 17 residues. The V end was cut by 2 bases, the J end by 1 base, with 17 bases between. The CDR3 DNA is TGTGCCAGCTCACCAGGGGACCCAATCGGCATTAACTATGGCTACACCTTC. It codes for CASSPGDPIGINYGYTF.

In its sample, this clone was seen once. The rearrangement joins TRBV6-5 to TRBJ2-7; possibly TRBD1 for D (6 bases). The germline gives CDR1 MNHEY, CDR2 SVGAGI. V dropped 5 bases and J dropped 5 bases, with 10 bases sitting between them. The CDR3 length is 12 residues. The CDR3 protein is CASSQDSHEQYF. In DNA form, the CDR3 reads TGTGCCAGCAGTCAGGACAGCCACGAGCAGTACTTC.

The J gene is TRBJ1-2, the V gene TRBV5-4; D not certain. Trimming removed 0 bases from V and 2 bases from J, with 5 bases in between. Germline lookup yields CDR1 SGHNT and CDR2 YYREEE (reference sequence). CDR3 length: 13 amino acids. Here the CDR3 DNA reads TGTGCCAGCAGCTTGGTTCGGAACTATGGCTACACCTTC. Its protein product is CASSLVRNYGYTF.

This chain links TRBV3-1 (or the pseudogene TRBV3-2) with TRBJ1-3, with 7 bases that match TRBD1. Germline assignment: CDR1 LGHDT and CDR2 YNNKEL (reference sequence). The CDR3 spans 13 residues. J was trimmed by 9 bases and V by 8 bases; bases with no gene match: 10. The DNA for the CDR3 is TGTGCCAGCGGACAGGCCCAAGGGGTCACCATATATTTT. Encoded protein: CASGQAQGVTIYF.

V usage is TRBV18 and J usage is TRBJ2-6; D remains unclear. Trimming left V 4 bases short and J 0 bases short, with 22 bases between. CDR3 length: 20 residues. Germline lookup yields CDR1 KGHSH and CDR2 LQKENI. The CDR3 sequence: CASSLTLPEILSSGANVLTF. CDR3 in DNA: TGTGCCAGCTCACTCACCCTACCGGAGATCCTTAGCTCTGGGGCCAACGTCCTGACTTTC. Full variable domain (rest looked up from reference TRBV18 and TRBJ2-6): NAGVMQNPRHLVRRRGQEARLRCSPMKGHSHVYWYRQLPEEGLKFMVYLQKENIIDESGMPKERFSAEFPKEGPSILRIQQVVRGDSAAYFCASSLTLPEILSSGANVLTFGAGSRLTVL.

The rearrangement links TRBV7-8 to TRBJ1-1, with unresolved D. Germline CDR1 and CDR2: SGHVS and FQNEAQ. The CDR3 contains 12 residues. Trimming removed 5 bases from V and 10 bases from J, with 14 bases in between. CDR3 bases: TGTGCCAGCAGCCAAGACCCCTGGAGAGCTTTCTTT. This gives the protein CASSQDPWRAFF.

V and J are TRBV28 and TRBJ2-3; 7 positions match TRBD2. V shed 5 bases and J 0 bases; nucleotides not matched to a gene: 8. The CDR3 is 16 residues long. CDR1 and CDR2 from the germline V gene are MDHEN and SYDVKM. Here the CDR3 DNA reads TGTGCCAGCAGTATCATGACTAGCTGGAGCACAGATACGCAGTATTTT. It is translated as CASSIMTSWSTDTQYF.

The chain has TRBV28 and TRBJ1-2; TRBD1 matches at 9 bases. CDR1 and CDR2 (germline): MDHEN, SYDVKM. V was clipped by 6 bases and J by 5 bases; unmatched bases: 10. This CDR3 comprises 15 residues. As DNA, the CDR3 is TGTGCCAGCAGCCCAACAGGGGGCGCGTTATATGGCTACACCTTC. Encoded protein: CASSPTGGALYGYTF.

This rearrangement joins TRBV3-1 (or the pseudogene TRBV3-2) to TRBJ2-1; perhaps D is TRBD1 or TRBD2 (5 bases each). The CDR3 covers 12 residues. V gave up 4 bases and J gave up 10 bases, with 11 bases separating them. In germline, CDR1 is LGHDT, CDR2 YNNKEL (reference sequence). The CDR3, as DNA: TGTGCCAGCAGCCTCAACCGGGACGAGCAGTTCTTC. Protein sequence: CASSLNRDEQFF.

The V call is TRBV3-1 (or the pseudogene TRBV3-2), the J call TRBJ1-2, with 7 bases identical to TRBD1. From germline, CDR1 is LGHDT and CDR2 YNNKEL (reference sequence). The V gene end was trimmed by 1 base and the J gene end by 4 bases; junction bases not matched to a gene: 9. The CDR3 spans 16 residues. The CDR3 reads CASSQVPGQTSYGYTF. For the CDR3, the DNA is TGTGCCAGCAGCCAAGTTCCGGGACAGACTTCCTATGGCTACACCTTC.

This clone came up once. The CDR3, as DNA: TGTGCCAGCAGACACGCAGGGGAGCGGGGGACCCAGTACTTC. Translation gives CASRHAGERGTQYF. The rearrangement joins TRBV6-5 to TRBJ2-5; the D gene is possibly TRBD2 (7 bases). CDR3 length equals 14 residues. Trimming took off 6 bases at V and 7 bases at J, with 18 bases between the two ends. CDR1 is MNHEY, CDR2 SVGAGI, per germline.

The chain is built from TRBV2 and TRBJ2-6, with D perhaps TRBD1 or TRBD2 (5 bases each). The CDR3 length is 16 residues. V gave up 3 bases and J gave up 4 bases, with 13 bases separating them. From germline, CDR1 is SNHLY and CDR2 FYNNEI. The CDR3 coding sequence is TGTGCCAGCAGTGACCCACGGGGCGCCGGGGCCAACGTCCTGACTTTC. Its protein product is CASSDPRGAGANVLTF.

V is TRBV5-4 and J is TRBJ2-1, with TRBD1 matching over 9 bases. The CDR3 has 15 residues. Losses at the gene ends were 1 base for V and 6 bases for J; bases not matched to a gene: 5. Germline V lookup: CDR1 SGHNT, CDR2 YYREEE (reference sequence). The CDR3 DNA reads as TGTGCCAGCAGCTTGTTAGGGACAGGGTTCAATGAGCAGTTCTTC. Translation: CASSLLGTGFNEQFF. Supplemented by reference TRBV5-4 and TRBJ2-1, the full variable domain reads ETGVTQSPTHLIKTRGQQVTLRCSSQSGHNTVSWYQQALGQGPQFIFQYYREEENGRGNFPPRFSGLQFPNYSSELNVNALELDDSALYLCASSLLGTGFNEQFFGPGTRLTVL.

The chain employs TRBV10-3 and TRBJ1-1; D uncertain. Germline V gene data show CDR1 as ENHRY and CDR2 as SYGVKD. V was shortened by 3 bases and J by 7 bases, with 6 bases between the two germline ends. The CDR3 sequence is 11 residues long. CDR3 nucleotides: TGTGCCATCAGTGATGTGAGTGAAGCTTTCTTT. Its protein is CAISDVSEAFF.

The gene calls are TRBV19 and TRBJ1-6; 8 bases line up with TRBD1. CDR1 LNHDA and CDR2 SQIVND come from the germline V gene (reference sequence). The CDR3 is made up of 16 amino acids. V lost 6 bases, J lost 10 bases, and 14 bases stayed unmatched. Here the CDR3 reads CASSEYRGTLLSPLHF. The CDR3, as DNA: TGTGCCAGTAGCGAATACAGGGGGACCCTTCTATCACCCCTCCACTTT.